This T cell receptor (beta chain) was identified in a study of blood T cell repertoires in COVID-19. Germline values: CDR1 SGHTA, CDR2 FQGNSA. Trimming took 3 bases from V and 5 from J; bases not matched to a gene: 9. The CDR3 has 17 amino acids. The repertoire was sequenced with immunoSEQ multiplex PCR; TCRdb's copy has only in-frame clones and lacks some. Here the sample spans 120,000 to 150,000 clones, 75% to 85% being singletons. The sequence was collected from an elderly woman with acute or convalescent COVID-19. Sequenced: peripheral blood. The chain employs TRBV7-2 and TRBJ2-1, with TRBD2 matching 11 bases. The CDR3, as DNA: TGTGCCAGCAGCTTGGTCCCTAGCGGGGGGAAGAACAATGAGCAGTTCTTC. Its protein product is CASSLVPSGGKNNEQFF.